This TCR beta chain was sequenced for a study of blood T cells in healthy people across ages. Broader study findings: Age showed a roughly linear inverse relationship with TCR beta diversity per million T cells.

The length of the CDR3 is 16 residues. Trimming removed 3 bases from V and 2 bases from J, with 15 bases in between. CDR1 is SGHTA and CDR2 is FQGNSA in the germline V gene. This clonotype has a handful of counts. As yet, its antigen is unknown. For the second PCR, which ran for roughly 7 to 11 cycles, a sample-barcoded 5' primer and a J-beta primer mix were used. TCRdb re-derived calls from the 5' RACE reads in MiXCR, one entry per CDR3 protein. The sample holds more than 800,000 distinct CDR3 sequences, about 28% seen once. The origin of this receptor is a woman older than 75 in good health. This chain links TRBV7-2 with TRBJ2-3, with a weak D call TRBD2 (7 bases). The source material was blood. The CDR3 coding sequence is TGTGCCAGCAGCTTCGGGGGGCGGGGGACCACAGATACGCAGTATTTT. It yields the protein CASSFGGRGTTDTQYF.